The sequence of this T cell receptor beta chain was determined in a study of blood T cell repertoires in COVID-19. The overall study: In each case, the material was cDNA or gDNA derived from T cells, B-cell-depleted T cells, or PBMCs.

There are 16 residues in the CDR3. CDR1 is LGHNA and CDR2 is YSLEER in the germline V gene. Trimming stripped 1 base from V and 6 bases from J, with 17 bases between. Here immunoSEQ multiplex PCR was the method, and the copy in TCRdb shows in-frame clones only, minus some. The sample lists 40,000 to 55,000 clones; around 90% were seen once. This clonotype was sampled from a man aged 50 to 59 with active COVID-19. Sequenced: peripheral blood. The chain employs TRBV4-3 and TRBJ2-3; possible D gene TRBD2, 6 bases. The CDR3 reads CASSQAALSEGDTQYF. CDR3 DNA: TGCGCCAGCAGCCAAGCAGCCTTATCGGAGGGGGATACGCAGTATTTT.